The rows below give T cell receptor beta chains drawn from one sample of a study of Ad26.COV2.S vaccination and SARS-CoV-2 variants. Sequenced by immunoSEQ multiplex PCR; TCRdb stores in-frame clones only, minus some. The sample consists of 350,000 to 450,000 clones, roughly 85% of them appearing once. Sequenced material: peripheral blood, taken in a trial of Ad26.COV2.S vaccine versus placebo. The receptor source for this set is a person between 18 and 59 years old who received the Ad26.COV2.S COVID-19 vaccine or a placebo. The conserved cysteine and the conserved F or W are not part of the CDR3 here. Each record gives: CDR3 protein, D gene, V gene, J gene. A D gene is named only where the DNA matches it firmly.

CDR3aa: ASSLKGTGGTNEKLF
d_gene: TRBD1
v_gene: TRBV28
j_gene: TRBJ1-4

CDR3aa: ASSHWTGPNYGYT
d_gene: TRBD1
v_gene: TRBV5-4
j_gene: TRBJ1-2

CDR3aa: ASSLAVGLRRSTDTQY
d_gene: -
v_gene: TRBV19
j_gene: TRBJ2-3

CDR3aa: ASSLERGPNNEQF
d_gene: TRBD2
v_gene: TRBV7-2
j_gene: TRBJ2-1

CDR3aa: SVTGGQVRLNTEAF
d_gene: TRBD1
v_gene: TRBV29-1
j_gene: TRBJ1-1

CDR3aa: ASSLAGYGYT
d_gene: -
v_gene: TRBV5-6
j_gene: TRBJ1-2

CDR3aa: ASRQVRGEGQPQH
d_gene: -
v_gene: TRBV6-5
j_gene: TRBJ1-5

CDR3aa: ASSQDRRLLEQF
d_gene: -
v_gene: TRBV4-3
j_gene: TRBJ2-1

CDR3aa: ASSYRTGGRDTEAF
d_gene: TRBD1
v_gene: TRBV6-2/TRBV6-3
j_gene: TRBJ1-1

CDR3aa: ASSQRTGDEQY
d_gene: TRBD1
v_gene: TRBV4-3
j_gene: TRBJ2-7

CDR3aa: AWNLGTANYGYT
d_gene: TRBD1
v_gene: TRBV30
j_gene: TRBJ1-2

CDR3aa: ASSLFEGMMNEQF
d_gene: -
v_gene: TRBV7-7
j_gene: TRBJ2-1

CDR3aa: ASSFMGGNTEAF
d_gene: -
v_gene: TRBV11-2
j_gene: TRBJ1-1

CDR3aa: ASSLVGSGSSLAYEQY
d_gene: TRBD2
v_gene: TRBV7-2
j_gene: TRBJ2-7

CDR3aa: ASSQTGGVGETQY
d_gene: TRBD2
v_gene: TRBV4-3
j_gene: TRBJ2-5

CDR3aa: ASSQVGQRSYT
d_gene: -
v_gene: TRBV3-1/TRBV3-2
j_gene: TRBJ1-2

CDR3aa: ASSFLAGGSSDTQY
d_gene: TRBD2
v_gene: TRBV27
j_gene: TRBJ2-3

CDR3aa: ASSEATRNSGANVLT
d_gene: -
v_gene: TRBV6-1
j_gene: TRBJ2-6